The 10 T cell receptor beta chains below come from one sample, sequenced in a study of regulatory T cells in long-lasting Graves disease. Relying on iRepertoire HTBI primers and Arm-PCR of CDR3 regions, the team built TCR beta libraries. TCRdb redid the calling of the multiplex PCR reads with MiXCR, one entry per CDR3 protein. The table lists about 330,000 distinct CDR3 sequences, 15% to 20% of them singletons. Sample time point: newly diagnosed GD, antithyroid drugs for less than 3 months. PBMCs were the source of the RNA used for TCR sequencing. The same specimen was also included in a second study, on T cells in Graves' hyperthyroidism and ophthalmopathy.

Material: peripheral blood mononuclear cells (PBMCs), obtained at new diagnosis, from a patient treated with antithyroid drugs. All receptors derive from a woman younger than 30 with Graves disease.

The chain links TRBV20-1 to TRBJ2-5, with 10 bases identical to TRBD2. Germline lookup yields CDR1 DFQATT and CDR2 SNEGSKA (reference sequence). This CDR3 region has 13 residues. V gave up 6 bases and J gave up 4 bases; unmatched junction bases: 5. The CDR3 sequence: CSAPSGGGETQYF. The CDR3 bases are TGCAGTGCCCCTAGCGGGGGAGGAGAGACCCAGTACTTC.

This clonotype has a count of ten or more. The chain combines TRBV15 with TRBJ2-5; 9 nucleotides line up with TRBD2. This CDR3 contains 14 residues. CDR1 is LNHNV, CDR2 YYDKDF, per germline (reference sequence). V was clipped by 6 bases and J by 2 bases; unmatched bases: 4. CDR3 coding DNA: TGTGCCACCAGAATAGCGGGGGAGCAAGAGACCCAGTACTTC. Protein: CATRIAGEQETQYF. The full variable domain, its missing parts supplied by reference TRBV15 and TRBJ2-5, is DAMVIQNPRYQVTQFGKPVTLSCSQTLNHNVMYWYQQKSSQAPKLLFHYYDKDFNNEADTPDNFQSRRPNTSFCFLDIRSPGLGDTAMYLCATRIAGEQETQYFGPGTRLLVL.

This clonotype has a count of ten or more. V gene TRBV30 combines with J gene TRBJ1-1; tentative D call: TRBD1 (6 bases). Germline values: CDR1 GTSNPN, CDR2 SVGIG (reference sequence). The CDR3 extends over 12 amino acids. V lost 5 bases and J 1 base, leaving 8 bases between the germline ends. This CDR3 reads CAWGQTNTEAFF. CDR3 sequence (DNA): TGTGCCTGGGGACAGACGAACACTGAAGCTTTCTTT.

This clonotype was seen ten or more times. The J gene is TRBJ1-1, the V gene TRBV3-1; D may be TRBD1 (6 bases). Germline CDR1 reads LGHDT; CDR2 reads YNNKEL (reference sequence). CDR3 length: 11 amino acids. Trimming took off 6 bases at V and 8 bases at J, with 10 bases between the two ends. CDR3 nucleotide sequence: TGTGCCAGCAGGGACAGTGCCGAAGCTTTCTTT. Protein sequence: CASRDSAEAFF. Looking up the rest from reference TRBV3-1 and TRBJ1-1 gives the full variable domain: DTAVSQTPKYLVTQMGNDKSIKCEQNLGHDTMYWYKQDSKKFLKIMFSYNNKELIINETVPNRFSPKSPDKAHLNLHINSLELGDSAVYFCASRDSAEAFFGQGTRLTVV.

This clonotype came up many times. This sequence joins TRBV2 and TRBJ1-4; D gene unclear. The V gene lost 2 bases and the J gene lost 8 bases, with 9 bases spanning the gap. The germline gives CDR1 SNHLY, CDR2 FYNNEI. The length of the CDR3 is 13 residues. This CDR3 reads CASSEPGREKLFF. In nucleotides, the CDR3 is TGTGCCAGCAGTGAACCCGGACGAGAAAAACTGTTTTTT.

The J gene is TRBJ2-7, the V gene TRBV27, with 8 nucleotides matching TRBD1. The V gene end was trimmed by 10 bases and the J gene end by 3 bases; junction bases not matched to a gene: 5. The CDR3 extends over 12 amino acids. Germline CDR1 MNHEY, CDR2 SMNVEV (reference sequence). CDR3 nucleotide sequence: TGTGCCACCGCGGACAGGGACTACGAGCAGTACTTC. Encoded protein: CATADRDYEQYF.

This clonotype was seen many times. The rearrangement joins TRBV2 to TRBJ2-1; either TRBD1 or TRBD2 may supply D (5 bases each). Germline CDR1 SNHLY, CDR2 FYNNEI. This CDR3 region has 14 residues. Trimming removed 6 bases from V and 5 bases from J, with 14 bases in between. The CDR3 sequence: CASRGDGSHNEQFF. The DNA for the CDR3 is TGTGCCAGCAGGGGGGACGGGTCACACAATGAGCAGTTCTTC.

This clonotype was picked up a small number of times. This chain connects TRBV29-1 to TRBJ1-1; TRBD1 aligns across 10 bases. From germline, CDR1 is SQVTM and CDR2 ANQGSEA. Trimming took 8 bases from V and 1 from J; bases not matched to a gene: 7. This CDR3 region has 14 residues. The DNA of the CDR3 is TGCAGCCCCAAGACAGGGGGCCAGAACACTGAAGCTTTCTTT. This encodes CSPKTGGQNTEAFF. The full variable domain, rest sourced from reference TRBV29-1 and TRBJ1-1, is SAVISQKPSRDICQRGTSLTIQCQVDSQVTMMFWYRQQPGQSLTLIATANQGSEATYESGFVIDKFPISRPNLTFSTLTVSNMSPEDSSIYLCSPKTGGQNTEAFFGQGTRLTVV.

This clonotype was recorded a few times. The chain couples TRBV4-2 to TRBJ2-1, with TRBD2 matching 10 bases. Germline CDR1 and CDR2: LGHNA and YNFKEQ. The trim removed 0 bases at V and 7 bases at J, leaving 12 bases unmatched. This CDR3 region has 18 residues. The CDR3 DNA is TGTGCCAGCAGCCAAGATCTTGGGAGCGGGGGGGCCCGAAATGAGCAGTTCTTC. It encodes CASSQDLGSGGARNEQFF.

This clonotype was counted many times. This sequence joins TRBV9 and TRBJ2-1, with 10 positions matching TRBD2. The germline CDR1 and CDR2 sequences are SGDLS and YYNGEE. The CDR3 is 21 residues long. V gave up 2 bases and J gave up 0 bases; unmatched junction bases: 17. CDR3: CASSVGVGGLAEPSSYNEQFF. The CDR3, as DNA: TGTGCCAGCAGCGTCGGCGTGGGAGGACTAGCGGAACCTAGCTCCTACAATGAGCAGTTCTTC.